This TCR beta chain stems from a study of OX40 agonist ivuxolimab in advanced cancers. Overall study context: Enrolled patients in dose escalation had cancers that were hepatocellular carcinoma, melanoma, renal cell or head and neck cancer. People who had prior anti-PD-1, anti-PD-L1 or anti-CTLA-4 therapy could take part, and about 40% had some. Study observations and caveats: In the 0.1 to 3.0 mg/kg range, CD4+ and CD8+ blood T cells had expanded clonally by week 6.

Germline values: CDR1 SGDLS, CDR2 YYNGEE. The CDR3 loop spans 11 amino acids. Deletions cut 8 bases from V and 10 bases from J, with 13 bases between. TCRdb's table, derived via immunoSEQ multiplex PCR, lists solely in-frame clones and lacks some. The sample yields over 15,000 clones, less than 85% seen once. This clone appeared once. Its antigen is currently unknown. The chain uses TRBV9 and TRBJ2-1; D remains unclear. This clonotype was sampled from an adult with an advanced solid tumor such as melanoma, head and neck, liver or kidney cancer. The specimen comprised CD4+ or CD8+ T cells sorted from blood, sampled in a trial of the OX40 agonist ivuxolimab. CDR3 in amino acids: CASSLTTEQFF. The CDR3 DNA reads as TGTGCCAGTAGTTTGACGACAGAGCAGTTCTTC.